This T cell receptor beta chain was documented in a study of shared clonotypes between healthy human individuals. At the level of the study: A couple of women and a few men aged 18 to 49 made up the donors. Study-wide results and caveats: Non-shared clonotypes had lower generation probabilities than clonotypes shared by all four sorted-subset donors. Rarefaction showed sorted-subset sequencing was incomplete despite large depth.

In the CD4+ fraction, cells were divided into CD45RA+ naive and CD45RA-negative memory subsets. The CDR3 runs to 15 residues. The V gene lost 4 bases and the J gene lost 0 bases, with 13 bases spanning the gap. Germline V gene sequence: CDR1 LGHNA, CDR2 YNFKEQ. Method: immunoSEQ multiplex PCR; TCRdb's copy keeps in-frame clones and lacks some. The repertoire holds about a million clones, with 70% to 85% as singletons. On this clone itself: The target antigen is unknown.

Sequenced sample: memory CD4+ T cells from PBMCs. This sample's subset: CD45RA-negative fraction. The chain employs TRBV4-2 and TRBJ2-7; D possibly corresponds to TRBD1 (6 bases). This clonotype was sampled from a man aged 18 to 29 in good health. Some clones in this sample may be carry-over from other donors' samples. CDR3 protein: CASSPIGDNSYEQYF. CDR3 in DNA: TGTGCCAGCAGCCCGATAGGGGACAACTCCTACGAGCAGTACTTC.